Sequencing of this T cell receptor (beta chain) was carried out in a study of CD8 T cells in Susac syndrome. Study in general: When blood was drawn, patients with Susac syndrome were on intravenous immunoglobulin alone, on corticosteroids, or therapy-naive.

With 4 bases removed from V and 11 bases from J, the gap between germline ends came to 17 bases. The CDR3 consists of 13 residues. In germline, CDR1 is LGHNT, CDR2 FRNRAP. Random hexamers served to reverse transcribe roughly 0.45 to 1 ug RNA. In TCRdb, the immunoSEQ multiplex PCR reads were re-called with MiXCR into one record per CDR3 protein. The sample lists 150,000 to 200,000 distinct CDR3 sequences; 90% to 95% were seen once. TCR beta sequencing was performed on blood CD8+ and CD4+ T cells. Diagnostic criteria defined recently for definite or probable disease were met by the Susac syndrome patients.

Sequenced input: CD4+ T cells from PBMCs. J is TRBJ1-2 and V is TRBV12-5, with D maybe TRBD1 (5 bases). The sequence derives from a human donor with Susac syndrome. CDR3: CASGSAIRAEYTF. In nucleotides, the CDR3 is TGTGCTAGTGGTTCCGCCATCAGGGCGGAGTACACCTTC.